What follows are 11 T cell receptor beta chains derived from one specimen sequenced in a study of blood T cell repertoires in COVID-19. TCRdb keeps only in-frame clones here, not all; method: immunoSEQ multiplex PCR. The sample holds about 270,000 clones, 75% to 95% seen once. Specimen: PBMCs or T cells enriched from blood (not recorded which). These receptors were taken from a man aged 35-49 years who had been exposed to COVID-19.

The chain combines TRBV10-3 with TRBJ1-2, with 9 bases that match TRBD1. The V gene's germline CDR1 is ENHRY and CDR2 SYGVKD. The V and J ends lost 6 bases and 5 bases, in that order; junction bases with no gene match: 7. The CDR3 runs 14 residues. The CDR3 sequence: CAIRGQGRYYGYTF. In DNA form, the CDR3 reads TGTGCCATCAGAGGACAGGGGCGGTATTATGGCTACACCTTC.

A word on this clone: An end of the junction does not agree with germline; a read error may underlie this. The sample has other DNA sequences that encode this CDR3 too. The chain employs TRBV7-9 and TRBJ1-1; D may be TRBD1 (5 bases). Germline loops: CDR1 SEHNR, CDR2 FQNEAQ (reference sequence). The length of the CDR3 is 14 residues. The CDR3 protein is CASSLARGNTEAFF. The CDR3 DNA follows: TGTGCCAGCAGCCTAGCAAGGGGGAACACTGAAGCTTTCTTT.

The chain is built from TRBV14 and TRBJ1-6; D remains ambiguous. Trimming pared 4 bases from V and 7 bases from J, leaving 14 bases between. Per the germline V gene, CDR1 is SGHDN and CDR2 is FVKESK. CDR3 length: 15 amino acids. The CDR3 DNA is TGTGCCAGCAGCCGAAACATAGGAGGAAATTCACCCCTCCACTTT. Its translation is CASSRNIGGNSPLHF.

The V call is TRBV7-2, the J call TRBJ2-5; TRBD2 might be the D (6 bases). V shed 5 bases and J shed 10 bases, with 14 bases lying between them. The CDR3 length is 12 residues. CDR1 and CDR2 from the germline V gene are SGHTA and FQGNSA. CDR3 protein: CASSLSGGHQYF. The CDR3 nucleotides are TGTGCCAGCAGCCTTAGCGGCGGACACCAGTACTTC.

The chain has TRBV29-1 and TRBJ1-1; weak D call: TRBD1 (6 bases). Germline values: CDR1 SQVTM, CDR2 ANQGSEA. The V end lost 5 bases, the J end lost 6 bases, and 16 bases lay between the germline ends. This CDR3 has 13 residues. CDR3: CSVSSGGESEAFF. The DNA for the CDR3 is TGCAGCGTTTCATCGGGGGGCGAATCTGAAGCTTTCTTT. Full variable domain (outside the CDR3, taken from reference TRBV29-1 and TRBJ1-1): SAVISQKPSRDICQRGTSLTIQCQVDSQVTMMFWYRQQPGQSLTLIATANQGSEATYESGFVIDKFPISRPNLTFSTLTVSNMSPEDSSIYLCSVSSGGESEAFFGQGTRLTVV.

The chain recombines TRBV30 with TRBJ1-2; 8 bases align to TRBD1. The CDR3 runs 13 residues. V was clipped by 4 bases and J by 5 bases; unmatched bases: 6. CDR1 and CDR2 (germline): GTSNPN, SVGIG (reference sequence). As DNA, the CDR3 is TGTGCCTGGACGGGACAGGCTTATTATGGCTACACCTTC. This encodes CAWTGQAYYGYTF.

This chain links TRBV5-5 with TRBJ2-5; 7 nucleotides line up with TRBD1. Germline V CDR1 and CDR2: SGHKS, YYEKEE (reference sequence). This CDR3 spans 13 amino acids. The junction had 6 bases not matched to a gene; V was cut back by 8 bases and J by 2 bases. The CDR3 DNA reads as TGTGCCAGGGACCGGGACAGACAAGAGACCCAGTACTTC. Amino acids: CARDRDRQETQYF.

The chain links TRBV12-5 to TRBJ1-5; D may be TRBD1 (5 bases). The CDR3 totals 17 residues. With 0 bases removed from V and 1 base from J, the gap between germline ends came to 13 bases. Germline V gene sequence: CDR1 LGHNT, CDR2 FRNRAP. For the CDR3, the DNA is TGTGCTAGTGGTTTGGTACCAGGGATCGGGAGCAATCAGCCCCAGCATTTT. This encodes CASGLVPGIGSNQPQHF. Full variable domain (remainder filled in from reference TRBV12-5 and TRBJ1-5): DARVTQTPRHKVTEMGQEVTMRCQPILGHNTVFWYRQTMMQGLELLAYFRNRAPLDDSGMPKDRFSAEMPDATLATLKIQPSEPRDSAVYFCASGLVPGIGSNQPQHFGDGTRLSIL.

Here the CDR3 reads CASSHQTGDYGYTF. The CDR3 DNA is TGTGCCAGCAGCCACCAGACAGGGGACTATGGCTACACCTTC. J is TRBJ1-2 and V is TRBV14; TRBD1 matches 8 bases. The CDR3 runs 14 residues. V lost 3 bases, J lost 3 bases, and 3 bases stayed unmatched. The germline V gene has CDR1 SGHDN and CDR2 FVKESK.

The gene calls are TRBV7-9 and TRBJ2-7; D is possibly TRBD2 (6 bases). V shed 4 bases and J shed 4 bases, with 14 bases lying between them. Germline V gene sequence: CDR1 SEHNR, CDR2 FQNEAQ (reference sequence). The length of the CDR3 is 14 residues. CDR3 bases: TGTGCCAGCAGCTCCCCGGGAGTCGTTTACGAGCAGTACTTC. Translating gives CASSSPGVVYEQYF.

The rearrangement links TRBV9 to TRBJ2-1; D uncertain. The V and J ends lost 4 bases and 4 bases respectively, with 12 bases between them. The CDR3 sequence is 14 residues long. Looked up from germline, CDR1 is SGDLS and CDR2 is YYNGEE. The CDR3 DNA sequence: TGTGCCAGCAGCCCCCGTTACTCTTACAATGAGCAGTTCTTC. It encodes CASSPRYSYNEQFF.